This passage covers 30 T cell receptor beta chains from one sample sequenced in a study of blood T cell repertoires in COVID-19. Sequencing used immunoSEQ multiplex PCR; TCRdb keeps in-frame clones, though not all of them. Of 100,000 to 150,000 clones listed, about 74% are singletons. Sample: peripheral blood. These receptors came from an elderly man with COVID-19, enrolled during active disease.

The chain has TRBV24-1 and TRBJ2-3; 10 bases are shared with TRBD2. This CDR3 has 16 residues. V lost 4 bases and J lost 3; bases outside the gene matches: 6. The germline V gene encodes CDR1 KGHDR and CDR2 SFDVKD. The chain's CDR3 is CATSDPSGRGTDTQYF. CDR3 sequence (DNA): TGTGCCACCAGTGACCCTAGCGGGAGAGGGACAGATACGCAGTATTTT.

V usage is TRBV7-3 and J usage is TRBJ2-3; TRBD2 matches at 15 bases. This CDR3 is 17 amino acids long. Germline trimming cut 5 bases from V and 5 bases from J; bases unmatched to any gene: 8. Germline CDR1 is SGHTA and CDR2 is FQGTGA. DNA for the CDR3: TGTGCCAGCAGCGCCCCGGGACTAGCGGGAGGTAGAGATACGCAGTATTTT. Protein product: CASSAPGLAGGRDTQYF.

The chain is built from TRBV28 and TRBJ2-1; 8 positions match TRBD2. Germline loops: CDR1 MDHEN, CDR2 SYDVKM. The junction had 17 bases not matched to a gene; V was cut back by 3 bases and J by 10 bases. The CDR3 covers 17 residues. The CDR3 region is CASSLTQMERESWEQFF. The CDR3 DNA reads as TGTGCCAGCAGTTTGACCCAAATGGAGCGGGAGTCGTGGGAGCAGTTCTTC.

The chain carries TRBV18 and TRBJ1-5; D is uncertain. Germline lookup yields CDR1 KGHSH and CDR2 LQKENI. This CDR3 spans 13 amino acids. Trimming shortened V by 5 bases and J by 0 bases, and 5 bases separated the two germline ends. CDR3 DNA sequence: TGTGCCAGCTCAGGAGATAGCAATCAGCCCCAGCATTTT. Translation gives CASSGDSNQPQHF.

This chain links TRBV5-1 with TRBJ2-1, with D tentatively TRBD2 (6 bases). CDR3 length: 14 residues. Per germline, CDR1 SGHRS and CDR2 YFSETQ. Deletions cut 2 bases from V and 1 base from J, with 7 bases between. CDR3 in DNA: TGCGCCAGCAGCTTTGGGGGGTCCTACAATGAGCAGTTCTTC. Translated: CASSFGGSYNEQFF. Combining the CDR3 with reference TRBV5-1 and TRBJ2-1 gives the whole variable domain KAGVTQTPRYLIKTRGQQVTLSCSPISGHRSVSWYQQTPGQGLQFLFEYFSETQRNKGNFPGRFSGRQFSNSRSEMNVSTLELGDSALYLCASSFGGSYNEQFFGPGTRLTVL.

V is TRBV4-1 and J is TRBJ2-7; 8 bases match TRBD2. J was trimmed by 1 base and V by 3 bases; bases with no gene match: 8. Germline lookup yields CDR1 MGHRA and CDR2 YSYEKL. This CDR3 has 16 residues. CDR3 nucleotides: TGCGCCAGCAGCCAGGGTTTAAGCGGGAGATCCTACGAGCAGTACTTC. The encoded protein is CASSQGLSGRSYEQYF.

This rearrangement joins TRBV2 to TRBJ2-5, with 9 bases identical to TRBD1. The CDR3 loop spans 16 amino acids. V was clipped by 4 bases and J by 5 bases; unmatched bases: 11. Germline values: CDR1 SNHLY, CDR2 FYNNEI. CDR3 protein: CASSGLRDRVMETQYF. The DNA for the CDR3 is TGTGCCAGCAGTGGGCTACGGGACAGGGTAATGGAGACCCAGTACTTC.

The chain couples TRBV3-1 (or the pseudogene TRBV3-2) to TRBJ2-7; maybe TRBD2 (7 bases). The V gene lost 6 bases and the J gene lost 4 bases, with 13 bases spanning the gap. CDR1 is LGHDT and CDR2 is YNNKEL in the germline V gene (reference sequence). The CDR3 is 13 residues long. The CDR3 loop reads CASRGGGTYEQYF. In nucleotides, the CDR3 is TGTGCCAGCAGAGGGGGGGGGACGTACGAGCAGTACTTC.

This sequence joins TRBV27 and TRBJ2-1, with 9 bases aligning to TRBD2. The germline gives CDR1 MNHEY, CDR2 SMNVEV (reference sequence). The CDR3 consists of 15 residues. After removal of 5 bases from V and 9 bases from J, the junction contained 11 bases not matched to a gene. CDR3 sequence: CASSLSAGGLGEQFF. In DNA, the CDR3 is TGTGCCAGCAGTCTTTCTGCGGGAGGGTTAGGTGAGCAGTTCTTC.

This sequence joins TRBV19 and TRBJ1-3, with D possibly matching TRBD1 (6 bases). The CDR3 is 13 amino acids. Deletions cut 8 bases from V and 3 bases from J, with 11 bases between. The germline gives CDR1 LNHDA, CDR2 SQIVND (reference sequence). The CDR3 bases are TGTGCCAGTGGAAGGGGGTTTGGAAACACCATATATTTT. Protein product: CASGRGFGNTIYF.

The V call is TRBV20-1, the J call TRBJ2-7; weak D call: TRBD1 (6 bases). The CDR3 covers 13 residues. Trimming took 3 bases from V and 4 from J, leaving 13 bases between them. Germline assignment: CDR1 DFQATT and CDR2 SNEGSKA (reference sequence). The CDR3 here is CSASPGVSYEQYF. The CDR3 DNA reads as TGCAGTGCTAGTCCAGGGGTTTCATACGAGCAGTACTTC.

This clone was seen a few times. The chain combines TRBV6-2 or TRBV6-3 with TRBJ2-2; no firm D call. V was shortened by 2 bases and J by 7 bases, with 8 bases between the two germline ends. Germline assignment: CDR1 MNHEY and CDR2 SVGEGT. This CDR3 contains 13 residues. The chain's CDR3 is CASSYLRVGELFF. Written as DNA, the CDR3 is TGTGCCAGCAGTTACCTCCGGGTCGGGGAGCTGTTTTTT.

The CDR3 DNA reads TGCAGCGTTGAAACGAGGGACTACGAGCAGTACTTC. Translation gives CSVETRDYEQYF. The gene calls are TRBV29-1 and TRBJ2-7; perhaps TRBD2 as D (5 bases). From germline, CDR1 is SQVTM and CDR2 ANQGSEA. V lost 2 bases and J 3 bases, leaving 8 bases between the germline ends. CDR3 size: 12 residues.

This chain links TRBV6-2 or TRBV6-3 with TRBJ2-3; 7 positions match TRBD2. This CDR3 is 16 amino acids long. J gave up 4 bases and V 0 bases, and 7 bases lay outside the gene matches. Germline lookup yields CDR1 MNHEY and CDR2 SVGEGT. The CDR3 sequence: CASSYSVAGESDTQYF. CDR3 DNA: TGTGCCAGCAGTTACTCGGTTGCGGGAGAATCAGATACGCAGTATTTT.

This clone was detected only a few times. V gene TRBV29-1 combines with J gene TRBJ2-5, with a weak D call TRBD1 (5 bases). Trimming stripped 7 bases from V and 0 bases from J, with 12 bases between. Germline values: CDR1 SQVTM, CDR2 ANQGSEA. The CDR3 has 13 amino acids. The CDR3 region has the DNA TGCAGCGCTGATTACAGGAACCAAGAGACCCAGTACTTC. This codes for CSADYRNQETQYF.

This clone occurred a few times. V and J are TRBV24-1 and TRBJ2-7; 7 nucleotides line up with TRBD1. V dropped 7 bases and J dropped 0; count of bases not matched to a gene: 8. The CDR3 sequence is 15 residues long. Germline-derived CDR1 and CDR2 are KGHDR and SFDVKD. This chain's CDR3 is CATRDRPRFSYEQYF. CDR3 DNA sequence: TGTGCCACCAGGGACAGGCCACGATTCTCCTACGAGCAGTACTTC.

The CDR3 region has the DNA TGTGCCACCGAGAACAGGGTTGGCTACACCTTC. As protein: CATENRVGYTF. The gene calls are TRBV19 and TRBJ1-2, with a weak D call TRBD1 (6 bases). CDR3 length: 11 residues. The germline CDR1 and CDR2 sequences are LNHDA and SQIVND (reference sequence). With 10 bases removed from V and 7 bases from J, the gap between germline ends came to 13 bases.

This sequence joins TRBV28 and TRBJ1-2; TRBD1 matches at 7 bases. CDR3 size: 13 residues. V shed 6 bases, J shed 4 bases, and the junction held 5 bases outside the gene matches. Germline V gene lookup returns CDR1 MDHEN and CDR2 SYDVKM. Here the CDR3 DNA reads TGTGCCAGCAGCCCGGACAGGTTCTATGGCTACACCTTC. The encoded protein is CASSPDRFYGYTF.

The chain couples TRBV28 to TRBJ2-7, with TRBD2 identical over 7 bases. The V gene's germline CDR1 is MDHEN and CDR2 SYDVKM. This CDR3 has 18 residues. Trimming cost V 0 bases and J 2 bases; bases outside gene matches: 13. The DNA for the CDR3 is TGTGCCAGCAGTTTATGGCTGTTGAGCGGGATGCGTGCCTACGAGCAGTACTTC. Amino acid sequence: CASSLWLLSGMRAYEQYF.

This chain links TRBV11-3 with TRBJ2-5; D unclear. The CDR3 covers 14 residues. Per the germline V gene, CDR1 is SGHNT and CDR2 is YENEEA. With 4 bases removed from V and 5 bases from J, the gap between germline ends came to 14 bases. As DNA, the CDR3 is TGTGCCAGCAGCTCTCCGCTGACTTTCGAGACCCAGTACTTC. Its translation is CASSSPLTFETQYF.

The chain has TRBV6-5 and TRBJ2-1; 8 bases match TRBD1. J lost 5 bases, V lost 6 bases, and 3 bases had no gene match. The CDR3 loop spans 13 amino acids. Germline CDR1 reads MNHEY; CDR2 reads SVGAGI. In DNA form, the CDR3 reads TGTGCCAGCAGCACGACAGGGGACAATGAGCAGTTCTTC. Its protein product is CASSTTGDNEQFF.

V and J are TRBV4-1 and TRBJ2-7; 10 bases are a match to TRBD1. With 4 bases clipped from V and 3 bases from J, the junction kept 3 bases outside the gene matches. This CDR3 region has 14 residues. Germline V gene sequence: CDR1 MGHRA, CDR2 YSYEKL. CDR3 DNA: TGCGCCAGCAGCCCTCGGACAGGGGGCTACGAGCAGTACTTC. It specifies CASSPRTGGYEQYF.

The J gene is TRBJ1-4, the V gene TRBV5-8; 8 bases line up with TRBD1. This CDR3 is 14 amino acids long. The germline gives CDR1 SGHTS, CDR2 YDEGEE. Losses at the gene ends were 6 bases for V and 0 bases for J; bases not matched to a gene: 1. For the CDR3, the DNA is TGTGCCAGCAACAGGGGGGCAACTAATGAAAAACTGTTTTTT. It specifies CASNRGATNEKLFF.

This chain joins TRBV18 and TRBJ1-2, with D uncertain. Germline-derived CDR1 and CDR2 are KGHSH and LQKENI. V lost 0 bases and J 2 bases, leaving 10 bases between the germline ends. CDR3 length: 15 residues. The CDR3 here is CASSPPSTGNYGYTF. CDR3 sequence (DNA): TGTGCCAGCTCACCACCCTCGACGGGGAACTATGGCTACACCTTC.

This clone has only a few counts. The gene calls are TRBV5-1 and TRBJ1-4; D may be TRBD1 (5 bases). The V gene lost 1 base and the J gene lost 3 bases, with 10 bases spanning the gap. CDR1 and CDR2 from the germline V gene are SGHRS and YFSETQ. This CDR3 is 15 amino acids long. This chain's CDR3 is CASSLFGGSNEKLFF. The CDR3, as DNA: TGCGCCAGCAGCTTGTTCGGGGGGTCTAATGAAAAACTGTTTTTT.

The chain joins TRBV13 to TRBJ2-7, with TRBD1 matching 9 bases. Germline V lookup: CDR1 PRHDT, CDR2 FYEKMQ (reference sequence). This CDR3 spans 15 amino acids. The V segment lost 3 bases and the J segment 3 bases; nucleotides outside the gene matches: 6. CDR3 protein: CASSFRTGALYEQYF. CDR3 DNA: TGTGCCAGCAGCTTTAGGACAGGGGCCCTCTACGAGCAGTACTTC.

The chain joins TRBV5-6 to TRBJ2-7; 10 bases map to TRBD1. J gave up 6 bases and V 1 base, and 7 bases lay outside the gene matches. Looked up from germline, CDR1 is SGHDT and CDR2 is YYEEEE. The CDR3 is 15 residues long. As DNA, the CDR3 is TGTGCCAGCAGCTTGCGCGGGACAGGGGCCCCCGAGCAGTACTTC. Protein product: CASSLRGTGAPEQYF.

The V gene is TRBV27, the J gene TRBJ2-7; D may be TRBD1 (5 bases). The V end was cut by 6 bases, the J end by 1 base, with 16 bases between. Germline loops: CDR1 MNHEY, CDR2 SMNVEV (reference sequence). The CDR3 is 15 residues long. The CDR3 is CASSQGLALSYEQYF. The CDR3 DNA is TGTGCCAGCAGCCAGGGCCTGGCACTTTCCTACGAGCAGTACTTC.

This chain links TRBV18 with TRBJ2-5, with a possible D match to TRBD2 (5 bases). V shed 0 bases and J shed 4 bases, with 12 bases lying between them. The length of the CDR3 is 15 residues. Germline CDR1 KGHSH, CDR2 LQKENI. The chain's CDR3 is CASSPPSLERETQYF. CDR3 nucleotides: TGTGCCAGCTCACCACCGTCACTAGAGAGAGAGACCCAGTACTTC.

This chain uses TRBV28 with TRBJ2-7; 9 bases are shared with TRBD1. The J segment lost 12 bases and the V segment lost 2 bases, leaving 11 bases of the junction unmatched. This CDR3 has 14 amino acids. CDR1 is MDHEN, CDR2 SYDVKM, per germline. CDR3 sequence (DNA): TGTGCCAGCAGTTTACGATCACCCCGGGACAGGGCGTACTTC. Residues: CASSLRSPRDRAYF.